The next 30 T cell receptor beta chains were all read from a single sample in a study of blood T cell repertoires in COVID-19. The data were produced by immunoSEQ multiplex PCR, yet TCRdb's version contains in-frame clones alone and is incomplete. The sample includes around 60,000 clones, 72% seen only once; the top ten take approximately 5%. The sequenced sample was peripheral blood. The receptors originated from a woman aged 70-85 years with COVID-19, enrolled during active disease.

J is TRBJ1-1 and V is TRBV15; D gene ambiguous. The CDR3 is 16 amino acids. Germline V gene lookup returns CDR1 LNHNV and CDR2 YYDKDF (reference sequence). The V gene lost 4 bases and the J gene lost 4 bases, with 19 bases spanning the gap. CDR3 protein: CATSKLPPGYPTEAFF. CDR3 in DNA: TGTGCCACCAGCAAACTACCCCCCGGCTACCCCACTGAAGCTTTCTTT.

The chain has TRBV5-1 and TRBJ1-1; 11 bases are a match to TRBD1. With V trimmed by 4 bases and J by 4 bases, 12 bases remained unmatched. This CDR3 has 17 amino acids. Germline-derived CDR1 and CDR2 are SGHRS and YFSETQ. CDR3 amino acids: CASSPGQGAGLVTEAFF. The CDR3 region has the DNA TGCGCCAGCAGCCCCGGACAGGGGGCTGGCCTGGTCACTGAAGCTTTCTTT.

The chain joins TRBV15 to TRBJ1-2, with a tentative D call TRBD1 (6 bases). Trimming removed 0 bases at V and 4 bases at J, with 18 bases between. The CDR3 is made up of 17 amino acids. CDR1 and CDR2 from the germline V gene are LNHNV and YYDKDF (reference sequence). The CDR3 DNA reads TGTGCCACCAGCAGAGAAGGAGGCCTAGGACAGACCTATGGCTACACCTTC. Amino acids: CATSREGGLGQTYGYTF.

The chain couples TRBV15 to TRBJ2-7, with TRBD1 matching over 8 bases. Germline CDR1 LNHNV, CDR2 YYDKDF (reference sequence). The CDR3 sequence is 14 residues long. V dropped 1 base and J dropped 6; count of bases not matched to a gene: 5. The CDR3 spells CATSRGTGRSEQYF. The CDR3 nucleotides are TGTGCCACCAGCAGAGGGACAGGGCGGAGCGAGCAGTACTTC.

The chain carries TRBV7-2 and TRBJ2-3; D perhaps matches TRBD1 (6 bases). The CDR3 loop spans 15 amino acids. Germline CDR1 is SGHTA and CDR2 is FQGNSA. The V end lost 0 bases, the J end lost 2 bases, and 9 bases lay between the germline ends. This chain's CDR3 is CASSLAGQITDTQYF. CDR3 DNA sequence: TGTGCCAGCAGCTTAGCCGGACAGATCACAGATACGCAGTATTTT.

The V gene is TRBV5-4, the J gene TRBJ2-4; D is possibly TRBD2 (6 bases). Germline CDR1 SGHNT, CDR2 YYREEE (reference sequence). The length of the CDR3 is 14 residues. V lost 4 bases, J lost 5 bases, and 13 bases lay in between. The CDR3, as DNA: TGTGCCAGCAGCAACCCTAGCGACCAAAACATTCAGTACTTC. Its protein product is CASSNPSDQNIQYF. Based on the CDR3 plus reference TRBV5-4 and TRBJ2-4, the full variable domain is ETGVTQSPTHLIKTRGQQVTLRCSSQSGHNTVSWYQQALGQGPQFIFQYYREEENGRGNFPPRFSGLQFPNYSSELNVNALELDDSALYLCASSNPSDQNIQYFGAGTRLSVL.

This clone was observed once. This chain uses TRBV4-1 with TRBJ1-1; 7 bases line up with TRBD1. Per the germline V gene, CDR1 is MGHRA and CDR2 is YSYEKL. V lost 1 base, J lost 1 base, and 9 bases stayed unmatched. The CDR3 is made up of 17 amino acids. Written as DNA, the CDR3 is TGCGCCAGCAGCCAAGTCCCAGGGGGTGTAGCGAACACTGAAGCTTTCTTT. Protein sequence: CASSQVPGGVANTEAFF.

This clone was detected once. The CDR3 spells CASSDFSSGELFF. DNA of the CDR3: TGTGCCAGCAGTGATTTTAGTTCCGGGGAGCTGTTTTTT. V and J are TRBV25-1 and TRBJ2-2; D not resolved. V gave up 3 bases and J gave up 6 bases, with 8 bases separating them. CDR3 size: 13 residues. Germline lookup yields CDR1 MGHDK and CDR2 SYGVNS.

This clone was detected only a few times. The rearrangement joins TRBV19 to TRBJ1-3, with 7 bases lining up with TRBD1. V dropped 4 bases and J dropped 0; count of bases not matched to a gene: 6. The germline gives CDR1 LNHDA, CDR2 SQIVND (reference sequence). The CDR3 spans 16 residues. CDR3 loop: CASSTLGTVSGNTIYF. In DNA form, the CDR3 reads TGTGCCAGTAGTACCCTAGGGACAGTCTCTGGAAACACCATATATTTT.

The chain combines TRBV6-2 or TRBV6-3 with TRBJ2-1; possible D gene TRBD2, 6 bases. V was shortened by 2 bases and J by 8 bases, with 10 bases between the two germline ends. CDR1 is MNHEY, CDR2 SVGEGT, per germline. The CDR3 spans 13 residues. CDR3 bases: TGTGCCAGCAGTTACGAGCGGGTCTATGAGCAGTTCTTC. Protein sequence: CASSYERVYEQFF.

The sample holds a few counts of this clone. The chain couples TRBV5-1 to TRBJ1-1; 8 nucleotides agree with TRBD1. The CDR3 is 14 amino acids. Germline CDR1 is SGHRS and CDR2 is YFSETQ. V was clipped by 4 bases and J by 0 bases; unmatched bases: 2. CDR3 region: CASSADRVNTEAFF. For the CDR3, the DNA is TGCGCCAGCAGCGCGGACAGGGTGAACACTGAAGCTTTCTTT.

The rearrangement links TRBV6-2 or TRBV6-3 to TRBJ1-2; TRBD1 is a possible D gene (6 bases). The CDR3 is made up of 15 amino acids. The germline V gene encodes CDR1 MNHEY and CDR2 SVGEGT. V shed 4 bases and J shed 4 bases, with 16 bases lying between them. For the CDR3, the DNA is TGTGCCAGCAGTTGGGCGAGGGACATTCTCTATGGCTACACCTTC. Translating gives CASSWARDILYGYTF.

The chain has TRBV10-3 and TRBJ2-3; possibly TRBD2 for D (6 bases). The V gene lost 6 bases and the J gene lost 6 bases, with 19 bases spanning the gap. Germline CDR1 reads ENHRY; CDR2 reads SYGVKD. CDR3 length equals 15 residues. CDR3 bases: TGTGCCATCAGAGCAGTGGAGGGTCCAGTGGATACGCAGTATTTT. This translates into CAIRAVEGPVDTQYF.

The gene calls are TRBV12-3 or TRBV12-4 and TRBJ1-1, with a weak D call TRBD1 (5 bases). V lost 6 bases, J lost 5 bases, and 13 bases lay in between. CDR3 size: 13 residues. CDR3 amino acids: CASRPTATTEAFF. In DNA form, the CDR3 reads TGTGCCAGCAGACCGACAGCTACAACTGAAGCTTTCTTT.

This clone was seen only a few times. This chain uses TRBV4-3 with TRBJ1-1, with TRBD1 matching over 9 bases. The V gene end was trimmed by 1 base and the J gene end by 1 base; junction bases not matched to a gene: 19. The CDR3 runs 21 residues. The germline V gene has CDR1 LGHNA and CDR2 YSLEER. The CDR3 reads CASSQATPGTGIVGENTEAFF. The CDR3 DNA follows: TGCGCCAGCAGCCAAGCTACTCCCGGGACAGGGATCGTGGGGGAGAACACTGAAGCTTTCTTT.

The chain is built from TRBV9 and TRBJ2-5; possibly TRBD2 for D (5 bases). This CDR3 has 14 amino acids. Trimming pared 0 bases from V and 2 bases from J, leaving 8 bases between. CDR1 is SGDLS, CDR2 YYNGEE, per germline. In DNA, the CDR3 is TGTGCCAGCAGCGTAGGAGGGCCTCAAGAGACCCAGTACTTC. Translated: CASSVGGPQETQYF.

The DNA of the CDR3 is TGTGCCAGCAGACCTGTGACTAGCGCCTCCACCGGGGAGCTGTTTTTT. Translating gives CASRPVTSASTGELFF. This chain uses TRBV11-2 with TRBJ2-2, with TRBD2 matching 8 bases. The CDR3 consists of 16 residues. Trimming cost V 6 bases and J 4 bases; bases outside gene matches: 10. Looked up from germline, CDR1 is SGHAT and CDR2 is FQNNGV.

V gene TRBV5-4 combines with J gene TRBJ2-5, with 15 bases matching TRBD2. The junction had 5 bases not matched to a gene; V was cut back by 4 bases and J by 1 base. The CDR3 extends over 17 amino acids. CDR1 and CDR2 (germline): SGHNT, YYREEE (reference sequence). This CDR3 reads CASSPGLAGGPQETQYF. The CDR3 bases are TGTGCCAGCAGCCCTGGACTAGCGGGAGGGCCCCAAGAGACCCAGTACTTC.

This clone was seen a handful of times. The rearrangement links TRBV19 to TRBJ1-3, with a weak D call TRBD1 (5 bases). CDR1 is LNHDA, CDR2 SQIVND, per germline (reference sequence). Trimming removed 5 bases from V and 4 bases from J, with 12 bases in between. The CDR3 sequence is 14 residues long. In nucleotides, the CDR3 is TGTGCCAGTAGTCCCTCCGGGGGAGGAAACACCATATATTTT. As protein: CASSPSGGGNTIYF.

This chain uses TRBV5-5 with TRBJ2-7; TRBD2 agrees at 11 bases. After removal of 2 bases from V and 3 bases from J, the junction contained 4 bases not matched to a gene. The CDR3 is made up of 15 amino acids. Per germline, CDR1 SGHKS and CDR2 YYEKEE (reference sequence). CDR3 sequence reads: CASSFGGLAGYEQYV. DNA of the CDR3: TGTGCCAGCAGCTTTGGTGGACTAGCGGGCTACGAGCAGTACGTC.

This chain links TRBV3-1 (or the pseudogene TRBV3-2) with TRBJ2-2; a possible D gene is TRBD2 (5 bases). The CDR3 loop spans 14 amino acids. Trimming removed 7 bases at V and 1 base at J, with 10 bases between. CDR1 and CDR2 (germline): LGHDT, YNNKEL (reference sequence). The CDR3 region has the DNA TGTGCCAGCACCCTCGGGGTGAACACCGGGGAGCTGTTTTTT. Its protein is CASTLGVNTGELFF.

The rearrangement joins TRBV19 to TRBJ1-2; 7 nucleotides line up with TRBD1. This CDR3 comprises 12 residues. Germline V gives CDR1 LNHDA, CDR2 SQIVND (reference sequence). V trimming: 4 bases; J trimming: 11 bases; junction bases outside the gene matches: 7. The CDR3 sequence: CASSTRQGGYTF. The CDR3, as DNA: TGTGCCAGTAGTACAAGACAGGGTGGATACACCTTC.

This clone is deemed medium-sized. This rearrangement joins TRBV2 to TRBJ2-1, with 8 bases lining up with TRBD2. V shed 5 bases, J shed 1 base, and the junction held 4 bases outside the gene matches. The germline V gene encodes CDR1 SNHLY and CDR2 FYNNEI. The CDR3 is 15 amino acids. This CDR3 reads CASSRTSSSYNEQFF. The CDR3 DNA follows: TGTGCCAGCAGTCGGACTAGCTCGTCCTACAATGAGCAGTTCTTC.

This chain connects TRBV4-3 to TRBJ2-5; 7 nucleotides match TRBD2. The CDR3 extends over 17 amino acids. V gave up 0 bases and J gave up 9 bases; unmatched junction bases: 16. Looked up from germline, CDR1 is LGHNA and CDR2 is YSLEER. The CDR3 DNA is TGCGCCAGCAGCCAAGATTTTACGCTAGCGGCGGCGGGGGCCCAGTACTTC. It specifies CASSQDFTLAAAGAQYF.

This clone was recorded once. The chain recombines TRBV2 with TRBJ1-4; D not certain. CDR1 is SNHLY and CDR2 is FYNNEI in the germline V gene. This CDR3 region has 14 residues. V was cut by 2 bases and J by 8 bases, with 12 bases left in between. CDR3 region: CASSELAAGEKLFF. CDR3 DNA: TGTGCCAGCAGTGAATTGGCGGCGGGCGAAAAACTGTTTTTT. Looking up the rest from reference TRBV2 and TRBJ1-4 gives the full variable domain: EPEVTQTPSHQVTQMGQEVILRCVPISNHLYFYWYRQILGQKVEFLVSFYNNEISEKSEIFDDQFSVERPDGSNFTLKIRSTKLEDSAMYFCASSELAAGEKLFFGSGTQLSVL.

The chain links TRBV29-1 to TRBJ2-5; 7 bases match TRBD2. Losses at the gene ends were 3 bases for V and 2 bases for J; bases not matched to a gene: 6. CDR1 is SQVTM and CDR2 is ANQGSEA in the germline V gene. This CDR3 comprises 14 residues. The CDR3 DNA reads as TGCAGCGTTGATGTGCGGGGGTGGCAAGAGACCCAGTACTTC. Translating gives CSVDVRGWQETQYF.

The J gene is TRBJ2-1, the V gene TRBV7-9; perhaps TRBD2 as D (5 bases). The CDR3 spans 11 residues. CDR1 and CDR2 (germline): SEHNR, FQNEAQ (reference sequence). V was clipped by 5 bases and J by 15 bases, with 14 bases between them. DNA for the CDR3: TGTGCCAGCAGCATAGGGAGTCGGCTGTTCTTC. Its translation: CASSIGSRLFF.

This clone was seen just once. V usage is TRBV19 and J usage is TRBJ2-1; TRBD2 matches at 8 bases. The length of the CDR3 is 13 residues. Germline values: CDR1 LNHDA, CDR2 SQIVND (reference sequence). The trim removed 10 bases at V and 4 bases at J, leaving 6 bases unmatched. The DNA of the CDR3 is TGTGCCACCCGAGAGCGGGGGTACAATGAGCAGTTCTTC. Its protein is CATRERGYNEQFF.

The rearrangement uses TRBV10-3 and TRBJ1-4; perhaps TRBD1 as D (6 bases). The germline gives CDR1 ENHRY, CDR2 SYGVKD. This CDR3 is built from 14 residues. V lost 9 bases to trimming and J lost 0 bases, with 11 bases between them. The CDR3 DNA sequence: TGTGCCATAGGGGGTGGAGCAACTAATGAAAAACTGTTTTTT. Translating gives CAIGGGATNEKLFF.

The rearrangement links TRBV14 to TRBJ2-4; D perhaps matches TRBD1 (5 bases). V shed 0 bases and J shed 9 bases, with 9 bases lying between them. The CDR3 is made up of 13 amino acids. From germline, CDR1 is SGHDN and CDR2 FVKESK. CDR3 DNA: TGTGCCAGCAGCCAAGAATTAACAGGCATTCAGTACTTC. Its protein is CASSQELTGIQYF.